This T cell receptor (beta chain) was found in a study of OX40 agonist ivuxolimab in advanced cancers. Study-wide context: With a range of about 20 to 79, age averaged about 58 years, and nearly 85% were male.

Using immunoSEQ multiplex PCR, the repertoire was profiled, and TCRdb retains in-frame clones only, with some absent. The sample contains about 57,000 clones, around 87% of which appear only once. Study-wide findings and caveats: The study found that CD8+ T cells averaged more expanded clones than CD4+.

Of note for this clone: Antigen: not known.

Trimming took off 3 bases at V and 5 bases at J, with 26 bases between the two ends. Germline lookup yields CDR1 SEHNR and CDR2 FQNEAQ (reference sequence). There are 19 residues in the CDR3. The source material was CD4+ or CD8+ T cells sorted from blood, sampled in a trial of the OX40 agonist ivuxolimab. The sequence derives from an adult with an advanced solid tumor such as melanoma, head and neck, liver or kidney cancer. J is TRBJ1-5 and V is TRBV7-9; D possibly corresponds to TRBD1 (6 bases). The CDR3 coding sequence is TGTGCCAGCAGCTTGGTCCCTCGCCTAACAGGGTCAAGGGATCAGCCCCAGCATTTT. This gives the protein CASSLVPRLTGSRDQPQHF.